This TCR beta chain was recovered during a study of blood T cell repertoires in COVID-19. Study background: Material from acute and convalescent COVID-19 was sourced from the United States, Italy and Spain. From T cells, B-cell-depleted T cells, or PBMCs came the material, which was cDNA or gDNA.

The CDR3 is made up of 15 amino acids. In germline, CDR1 is LGHDT, CDR2 YNNKEL (reference sequence). The V gene end was trimmed by 3 bases and the J gene end by 2 bases; junction bases not matched to a gene: 1. In the original processing: Scientists estimated how many nucleated cells there were by amplifying reference gene primers. TCRdb's copy holds only in-frame clones and misses some; the assay was immunoSEQ multiplex PCR. Clone size and V and J calls were adopted from that table, with D and trimming inferred from the DNA. Here the sample spans 250,000 or so clones, 82% being singletons. The sequence was obtained from a woman in her late teens or twenties with acute or convalescent COVID-19. The V gene is TRBV3-1 (or the pseudogene TRBV3-2), the J gene TRBJ2-2; TRBD1 agrees at 9 bases. The sequencing input was peripheral blood. CDR3 sequence reads: CASSQDRGNTGELFF. The CDR3 region has the DNA TGTGCCAGCAGCCAGGACAGGGGAAACACCGGGGAGCTGTTTTTT.